The 11 T cell receptor beta chains reported below all come from one sample, sequenced in a study of blood T cell repertoires in COVID-19. Repertoires were generated with immunoSEQ multiplex PCR, while TCRdb's copy carries only in-frame clones and drops some. The sample shows 180,000 or so clones, roughly 80% of them seen only once. The sequencing input was PBMCs or T cells enriched from blood (not recorded which). All receptors come from a man aged 35 to 55 who had recovered from COVID-19.

The chain employs TRBV6-5 and TRBJ1-1; unclear D gene. Trimming cost V 4 bases and J 7 bases, with 10 bases left between them. Germline V gene data show CDR1 as MNHEY and CDR2 as SVGAGI. This CDR3 region has 12 residues. The DNA of the CDR3 is TGTGCCAGCAGTTTTAGCCTAATTGAAGCTTTCTTT. Residues: CASSFSLIEAFF.

This clone was detected a few times. This chain uses TRBV10-2 with TRBJ2-3; 10 bases fit TRBD2. V lost 7 bases to trimming and J lost 5 bases; unmatched junction nucleotides: 6. The CDR3 sequence is 14 residues long. Germline lookup yields CDR1 WSHSY and CDR2 SAAADI. CDR3 in DNA: TGCGCCAGCAACCCTAGCGGGGGAGGAGATACGCAGTATTTT. Translation gives CASNPSGGGDTQYF.

With regard to this clone: The conserved phenylalanine or tryptophan is not found at the CDR3 terminus, so this likely reflects a read error. The limits of the CDR3 on the DNA are not certain, so only TCRdb's listed CDR3 is given. V is TRBV28 and J is TRBJ1-1; the D call in the table, TRBD1, was not verified against the DNA. The CDR3 numbers 13 amino acids, ends counted. CDR1 is MDHEN and CDR2 is SYDVKM in the germline V gene. The CDR3 loop is CASSFRTGTMCTN.

The chain carries TRBV29-1 and TRBJ2-3; TRBD2 agrees at 10 bases. V gave up 5 bases and J gave up 6 bases; unmatched junction bases: 17. The CDR3 loop spans 17 amino acids. The germline gives CDR1 SQVTM, CDR2 ANQGSEA. This CDR3 is CSVKGQWSGGAADTQYF. CDR3 DNA: TGCAGCGTTAAGGGCCAGTGGAGCGGGGGGGCCGCCGATACGCAGTATTTT.

This clone occurred once. V is TRBV27 and J is TRBJ1-2; D may be TRBD1 (6 bases). CDR3 length: 13 amino acids. V lost 10 bases and J lost 2, with 14 bases in between. CDR1 and CDR2 from the germline V gene are MNHEY and SMNVEV (reference sequence). Here the CDR3 reads CATRPGHNYGYTF. CDR3 DNA sequence: TGTGCCACTAGACCGGGACACAACTATGGCTACACCTTC.

The chain employs TRBV6-2 or TRBV6-3 and TRBJ2-1, with 9 bases fitting TRBD1. After removal of 2 bases from V and 2 bases from J, the junction contained 16 bases not matched to a gene. Germline values: CDR1 MNHEY, CDR2 SVGEGT. This CDR3 is built from 20 residues. The CDR3 sequence is CASSYATGQGSPPTYNEQFF. The CDR3 DNA sequence: TGTGCCAGCAGTTACGCTACCGGACAGGGGAGCCCTCCTACCTACAATGAGCAGTTCTTC.

The V and J genes are TRBV24-1 and TRBJ1-2, with 8 bases aligning to TRBD1. From germline, CDR1 is KGHDR and CDR2 SFDVKD. The J segment lost 3 bases and the V segment lost 2 bases, leaving 10 bases of the junction unmatched. The CDR3 has 17 amino acids. DNA for the CDR3: TGTGCCACCAGTGATTCAACGCCGGGACAGGACTACTATGGCTACACCTTC. Its protein is CATSDSTPGQDYYGYTF.

This clone was observed once. The chain is built from TRBV11-3 and TRBJ2-1, with TRBD2 matching over 9 bases. CDR3 length: 17 amino acids. The V gene end was trimmed by 5 bases and the J gene end by 1 base; junction bases not matched to a gene: 9. Germline CDR1 and CDR2: SGHNT and YENEEA. The CDR3 loop is CASSVGGSGGSYNEQFF. The CDR3 DNA is TGTGCCAGCAGCGTTGGGGGTAGCGGGGGTTCCTACAATGAGCAGTTCTTC.

The DNA for the CDR3 is TGTGCCAGTAGTCCCCGGACAGGAGGCAGCAATCAGCCCCAGCATTTT. Its translation is CASSPRTGGSNQPQHF. The genes are TRBV19 and TRBJ1-5, with TRBD1 identical over 7 bases. This CDR3 is built from 16 residues. Germline CDR1 and CDR2: LNHDA and SQIVND (reference sequence). J gave up 1 base and V 5 bases, and 8 bases lay outside the gene matches.

The chain recombines TRBV3-1 (or the pseudogene TRBV3-2) with TRBJ2-2; no clear D gene. Per germline, CDR1 LGHDT and CDR2 YNNKEL (reference sequence). With 0 bases removed from V and 4 bases from J, the gap between germline ends came to 9 bases. This CDR3 has 15 residues. CDR3: CASSQDHRVTGELFF. In DNA, the CDR3 is TGTGCCAGCAGCCAAGATCACCGGGTCACCGGGGAGCTGTTTTTT.

The V gene is TRBV5-6, the J gene TRBJ1-6; 8 bases line up with TRBD1. CDR1 is SGHDT and CDR2 is YYEEEE in the germline V gene. There are 16 residues in the CDR3. The trim removed 4 bases at V and 4 bases at J, leaving 7 bases unmatched. The CDR3 sequence: CASSAKQGVYNSPLHF. The DNA of the CDR3 is TGTGCCAGCAGCGCCAAACAGGGGGTTTATAATTCACCCCTCCACTTT.